This T cell receptor (beta chain) comes out of a study of molecular identifiers for immune sequencing clone quantification. Whole-study findings and limits: Jurkat TCR RNA spiked in from one cell (amid some 1.1 million naive cells) was reportedly detectable.

Germline CDR1 is LNHDA and CDR2 is SQIVND (reference sequence). V lost 4 bases, J lost 4 bases, and 8 bases lay in between. The length of the CDR3 is 13 residues. This clonotype was counted at least ten times. What it binds is not known. TCRdb itself ran the PCR reads through MiXCR, one entry per CDR3 protein. The table includes 79,000 or so distinct CDR3 sequences, 20% to 25% detected once. The sorting of naive CD8 T cells used the CD8+CD4-CCR7+CD45RA+ phenotype. The sample taken for sequencing was naive CD8+ T cells from blood, with Jurkat cell RNA spiked in. Subset noted: FACS-sorted CD8+CD4-CCR7+CD45RA+ naive T cells. The TCR originated in a human donor in good health. Some libraries in this study had Jurkat cell RNA spiked in. The rearrangement uses TRBV19 and TRBJ1-5; TRBD1 is a possible D gene (5 bases). In nucleotides, the CDR3 is TGTGCCAGTAGTAGAGGGACGAATCAGCCCCAGCATTTT. Translated, it gives CASSRGTNQPQHF.